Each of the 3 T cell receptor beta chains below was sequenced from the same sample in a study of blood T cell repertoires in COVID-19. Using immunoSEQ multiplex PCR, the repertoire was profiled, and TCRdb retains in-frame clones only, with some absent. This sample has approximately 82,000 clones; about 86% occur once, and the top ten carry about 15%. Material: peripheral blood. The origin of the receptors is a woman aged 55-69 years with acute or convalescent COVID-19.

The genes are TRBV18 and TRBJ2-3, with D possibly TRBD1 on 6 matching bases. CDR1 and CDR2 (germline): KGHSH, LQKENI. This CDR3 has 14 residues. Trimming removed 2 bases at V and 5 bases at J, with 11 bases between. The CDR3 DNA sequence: TGTGCCAGCTCACCAATTCAGGGGTTAGATACGCAGTATTTT. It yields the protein CASSPIQGLDTQYF.

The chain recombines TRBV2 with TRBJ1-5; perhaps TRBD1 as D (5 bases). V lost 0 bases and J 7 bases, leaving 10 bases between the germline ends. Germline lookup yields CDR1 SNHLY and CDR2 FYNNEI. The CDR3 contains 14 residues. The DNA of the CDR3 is TGTGCCAGCAGTGAAGCCCGGGGGGGACAGCCCCAGCATTTT. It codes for CASSEARGGQPQHF.

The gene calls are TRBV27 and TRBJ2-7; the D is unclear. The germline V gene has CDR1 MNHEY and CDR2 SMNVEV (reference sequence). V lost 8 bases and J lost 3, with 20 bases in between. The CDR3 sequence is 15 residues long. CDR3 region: CASLEYRGPYYEQYF. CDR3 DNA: TGTGCCAGCCTGGAATATCGTGGGCCCTACTACGAGCAGTACTTC.